This TCR beta chain was captured by sequencing in a study of T cells in localized non-small cell lung cancer. The protocol was immunoSEQ multiplex PCR, while the TCRdb copy is restricted to in-frame clones and leaves out a portion. The data show around 1,700 clones, 25% to 35% seen once. The study's findings and limits: Of the top 100 tumor clones, median around 60 were in adjacent lung, some 30 among its top 100. Uninvolved adjacent lung showed higher T cell clonality than tumor. Among blood samples, higher T cell density accompanied longer overall survival.

Remarks on this clone: Its target is not known.

The CDR3 has 15 residues. Trimming at V came to 8 bases and at J to 5 bases, leaving 12 bases not matched to a gene. Germline values: CDR1 MDHEN, CDR2 SYDVKM. This clonotype originated in a male donor at least 60 years old with stage II squamous cell lung carcinoma. This chain connects TRBV28 to TRBJ1-2; TRBD1 aligns across 9 bases. The sequences come from normal lung tissue next to the tumor, collected before any cancer treatment. The CDR3 loop is CASSAGGTGRYGYTF. The CDR3 region has the DNA TGTGCCAGCTCGGCTGGGGGGACAGGGAGGTATGGCTACACCTTC.